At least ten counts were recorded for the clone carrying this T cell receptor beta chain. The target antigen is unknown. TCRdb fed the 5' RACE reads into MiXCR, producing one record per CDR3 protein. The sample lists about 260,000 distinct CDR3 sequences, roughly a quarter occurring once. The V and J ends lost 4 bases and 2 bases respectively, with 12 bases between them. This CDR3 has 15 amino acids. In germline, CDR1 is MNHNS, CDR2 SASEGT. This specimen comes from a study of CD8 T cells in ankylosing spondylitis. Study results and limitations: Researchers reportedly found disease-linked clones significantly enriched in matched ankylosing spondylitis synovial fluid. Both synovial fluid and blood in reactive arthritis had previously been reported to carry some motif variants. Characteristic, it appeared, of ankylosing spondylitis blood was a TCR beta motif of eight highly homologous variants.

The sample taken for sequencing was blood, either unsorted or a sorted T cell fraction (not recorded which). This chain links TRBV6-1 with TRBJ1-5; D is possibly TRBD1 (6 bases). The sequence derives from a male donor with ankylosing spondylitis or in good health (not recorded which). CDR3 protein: CASSVQGRGNQPQHF. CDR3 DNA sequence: TGTGCCAGCAGTGTACAGGGCCGGGGCAATCAGCCCCAGCATTTT.